This T cell receptor beta chain was sequenced for a study of blood T cells in healthy people across ages. Using a J-beta primer mix together with a sample-barcoded 5' primer, a second PCR was run for roughly 6 to 12 cycles. TCRdb reprocessed the 5' RACE reads via MiXCR and lists one record per CDR3 protein. The sample contains over 1,500,000 distinct CDR3 sequences, around half of which appear only once. Germline CDR1 reads SGHAT; CDR2 reads FQDESV (reference sequence). This CDR3 comprises 18 residues. Trimming took off 5 bases at V and 3 bases at J, with 24 bases between the two ends. The sequence came from a woman in her thirties or forties in good health. This sequence joins TRBV11-1 and TRBJ2-3; possible D gene TRBD2, 6 bases. The sample comprised blood. CDR3 DNA sequence: TGTGCCAGCAGCCAGTTTTTGGGGAGGCCGAGAGCTACAGATACGCAGTATTTT. This codes for CASSQFLGRPRATDTQYF.